These 14 T cell receptor beta chains originate from one sample sequenced in a study of response to subunit inactivated influenza vaccine. Each CDR3 protein gets one entry after TCRdb re-called the RT-PCR reads with MiXCR. The sample lists over 750,000 distinct CDR3 sequences; around 20% were seen once. The specimen comprised PBMCs from blood, sampled roughly 5 days after vaccination. The receptors stem from a man aged 50 or older who received an inactivated influenza vaccine.

The table lists this clonotype with a few counts. The gene calls are TRBV24-1 and TRBJ2-1; 9 bases line up with TRBD2. Germline assignment: CDR1 KGHDR and CDR2 SFDVKD. The V gene end was trimmed by 4 bases and the J gene end by 8 bases; junction bases not matched to a gene: 5. This CDR3 contains 14 residues. CDR3 protein: CATSDQGTSYEQFF. In DNA, the CDR3 is TGTGCCACCAGTGACCAAGGGACTAGCTATGAGCAGTTCTTC.

Only one count was recorded for this clonotype. The J gene is TRBJ2-2, the V gene TRBV24-1; either TRBD1 or TRBD2 may fit D (5 bases each). Germline-derived CDR1 and CDR2 are KGHDR and SFDVKD. V shed 4 bases and J shed 0 bases, with 11 bases lying between them. The CDR3 has 16 residues. CDR3 DNA sequence: TGTGCCACCAGTGAATGGAGGACAACGAACACCGGGGAGCTGTTTTTT. The encoded protein is CATSEWRTTNTGELFF.

This clonotype was counted only a few times. The gene calls are TRBV5-1 and TRBJ2-2, with 7 bases identical to TRBD2. After removal of 4 bases from V and 3 bases from J, the junction contained 12 bases not matched to a gene. The CDR3 has 17 residues. CDR1 and CDR2 from the germline V gene are SGHRS and YFSETQ. In DNA, the CDR3 is TGCGCCAGCAGCCCGAGTGTGCGGGAGCGGGACACCGGGGAGCTGTTTTTT. It yields the protein CASSPSVRERDTGELFF.

There are a few counts of this clonotype. V gene TRBV12-3 or TRBV12-4 combines with J gene TRBJ1-2; 7 bases agree with TRBD1. The CDR3 covers 14 residues. Germline trimming cut 5 bases from V and 7 bases from J; bases unmatched to any gene: 10. The CDR3 reads CASSLQTGAFGYTF. CDR3 nucleotide sequence: TGTGCCAGCAGTCTCCAAACAGGGGCCTTTGGCTACACCTTC.

J is TRBJ2-7 and V is TRBV28; D remains unclear. The CDR3 sequence is 13 residues long. Trimming cost V 5 bases and J 3 bases, with 11 bases left between them. CDR1 MDHEN and CDR2 SYDVKM come from the germline V gene. The CDR3 loop reads CASSQSTDYEQYF. The CDR3 coding sequence is TGTGCCAGCAGTCAATCGACGGACTACGAGCAGTACTTC.

In this sample, this clonotype turned up many times. The V and J genes are TRBV7-2 and TRBJ1-4; maybe TRBD1 (5 bases). CDR3 size: 16 residues. Trimming pared 0 bases from V and 2 bases from J, leaving 10 bases between. Per germline, CDR1 SGHTA and CDR2 FQGNSA. The CDR3 bases are TGTGCCAGCAGCTTAGCGTCGGCAGGGACTAATGAAAAACTGTTTTTT. Amino acid sequence: CASSLASAGTNEKLFF.

The gene calls are TRBV12-3 or TRBV12-4 and TRBJ2-1, with 11 bases matching TRBD2. V lost 5 bases to trimming and J lost 5 bases; unmatched junction nucleotides: 8. The CDR3 runs to 16 residues. The CDR3 here is CASSTPSGGPHNEQFF. CDR3 nucleotide sequence: TGTGCCAGCAGTACCCCTAGCGGGGGGCCACACAATGAGCAGTTCTTC.

V gene TRBV28 combines with J gene TRBJ2-7; D is uncertain. Germline CDR1 and CDR2: MDHEN and SYDVKM. The CDR3 contains 13 residues. V shed 5 bases and J shed 1 base, with 9 bases lying between them. Here the CDR3 reads CASSVRYSYEQYF. Written as DNA, the CDR3 is TGTGCCAGCAGTGTTCGGTATTCCTACGAGCAGTACTTC.

This clonotype was seen many times. This chain links TRBV12-3 or TRBV12-4 with TRBJ1-1, with TRBD1 matching over 7 bases. The CDR3 consists of 13 residues. Trimming cost V 6 bases and J 1 base; bases outside gene matches: 2. CDR3 bases: TGTGCCAGCAGGGGACAGCCGAACACTGAAGCTTTCTTT. Translated: CASRGQPNTEAFF.

The genes are TRBV12-3 or TRBV12-4 and TRBJ2-7; tentative D call: TRBD1 (6 bases). The CDR3 has 11 residues. The V end lost 4 bases, the J end lost 6 bases, and 7 bases lay between the germline ends. The CDR3 DNA reads TGTGCCAGCAGTTACAGGGTCGAGCAGTACTTC. Its protein is CASSYRVEQYF.

The rearrangement joins TRBV3-1 to TRBJ1-1; D is perhaps TRBD1 (6 bases). Germline CDR1 is LGHDT and CDR2 is YNNKEL (reference sequence). Trimming took off 5 bases at V and 0 bases at J, with 13 bases between the two ends. CDR3 length equals 15 residues. The CDR3 DNA follows: TGTGCCAGCAGCGGAAGGACAGTTCTGAACACTGAAGCTTTCTTT. Protein sequence: CASSGRTVLNTEAFF.

V gene TRBV3-1 combines with J gene TRBJ1-6, with D maybe TRBD1 (5 bases). There are 15 residues in the CDR3. V was shortened by 5 bases and J by 0 bases, with 8 bases between the two germline ends. CDR1 LGHDT and CDR2 YNNKEL come from the germline V gene (reference sequence). The CDR3 bases are TGTGCCAGCAGCGTTGGGGGCTCCTATAATTCACCCCTCCACTTT. It yields the protein CASSVGGSYNSPLHF.

This clonotype was observed many times. V usage is TRBV13 and J usage is TRBJ2-7; TRBD1 aligns across 7 bases. CDR3 length: 15 amino acids. V dropped 0 bases and J dropped 4; count of bases not matched to a gene: 6. Germline V lookup: CDR1 PRHDT, CDR2 FYEKMQ (reference sequence). This CDR3 is CASSLGDRVSYEQYF. The CDR3 DNA sequence: TGTGCCAGCAGCTTAGGTGACAGGGTCTCATACGAGCAGTACTTC. The variable domain in full, completed from reference TRBV13 and TRBJ2-7, reads AAGVIQSPRHLIKEKRETATLKCYPIPRHDTVYWYQQGPGQDPQFLISFYEKMQSDKGSIPDRFSAQQFSDYHSELNMSSLELGDSALYFCASSLGDRVSYEQYFGPGTRLTVT.

This clonotype was observed a handful of times. The chain combines TRBV7-2 with TRBJ2-3; possibly TRBD1 for D (5 bases). Germline values: CDR1 SGHTA, CDR2 FQGNSA. Trimming shortened V by 1 base and J by 0 bases, and 11 bases separated the two germline ends. The CDR3 totals 16 residues. CDR3 bases: TGTGCCAGCAGCTTAGGACAGTCGTGGAGCACAGATACGCAGTATTTT. Encoded protein: CASSLGQSWSTDTQYF.